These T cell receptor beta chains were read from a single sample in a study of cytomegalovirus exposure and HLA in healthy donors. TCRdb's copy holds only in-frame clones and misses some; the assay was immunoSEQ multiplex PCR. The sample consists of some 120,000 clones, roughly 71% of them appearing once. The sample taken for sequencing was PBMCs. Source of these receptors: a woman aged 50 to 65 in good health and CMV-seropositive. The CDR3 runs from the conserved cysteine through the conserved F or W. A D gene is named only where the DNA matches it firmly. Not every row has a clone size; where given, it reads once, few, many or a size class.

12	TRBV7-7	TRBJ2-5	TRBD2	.	TGTGCTAGCAGCCGGGGGGGGGAGACCCAGTACTTC	CASSRGGETQYF
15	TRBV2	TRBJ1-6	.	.	TGTGCCAGCAGTGAAAGGGTAGGGAGATCTGCACCCCTCCACTTT	CASSERVGRSAPLHF
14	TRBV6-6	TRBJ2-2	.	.	TGTGCCAGCAGTTACTCGACAGTCACCGGGGAGCTGTTTTTT	CASSYSTVTGELFF
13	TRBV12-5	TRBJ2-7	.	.	TGTGCTAGTGGTACGGACACTAAGGGCGAGCAGTACTTC	CASGTDTKGEQYF
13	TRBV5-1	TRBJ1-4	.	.	TGCGCCAGCAGCTTCCAGGGAGGAGAAAAACTGTTTTTT	CASSFQGGEKLFF
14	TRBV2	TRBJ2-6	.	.	TGTGCCAGCAGTGGCGGGGCTGGGGCCAACGTCCTGACTTTC	CASSGGAGANVLTF
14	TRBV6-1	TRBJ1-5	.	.	TGTGCCAGCAGTGAATGGAAGGGGGAGAGGCCCCAGCATTTT	CASSEWKGERPQHF
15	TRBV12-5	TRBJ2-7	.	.	TGTGCTAGTGGTTTGGTATACCGGGCGGGCTACGAGCAGTACTTC	CASGLVYRAGYEQYF
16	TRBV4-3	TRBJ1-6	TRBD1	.	TGCGCCAGCAGCCCCGCGGACAGGTTACTTAATTCACCCCTCCACTTT	CASSPADRLLNSPLHF
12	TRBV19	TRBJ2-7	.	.	TGTGCCAGTAGTAGAGACAGCTACGAGCAGTACTTC	CASSRDSYEQYF
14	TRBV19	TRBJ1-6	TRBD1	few	TGTGCCAGTAGTGCTGACAGGGAAAATTCACCCCTCCACTTT	CASSADRENSPLHF
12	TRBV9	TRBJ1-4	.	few	TGTGCCAGCAGCGTAGGGGCAGGGAGGCTGTTTTTT	CASSVGAGRLFF
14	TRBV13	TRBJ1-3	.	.	TGTGCCAGCAGGCCCCCAGGGACTGGAAACACCATATATTTT	CASRPPGTGNTIYF
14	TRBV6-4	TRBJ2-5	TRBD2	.	TGTGCCAGCAGTGAACTAGCGGGGTGGAAGACCCAGTACTTC	CASSELAGWKTQYF
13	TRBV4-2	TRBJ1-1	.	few	TGTGCCAGCAGCCAAGCGGCGAGGGCTGAAGCTTTCTTT	CASSQAARAEAFF
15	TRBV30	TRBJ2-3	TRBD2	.	TGTGCCTGGAGTCGAATAGCGGGCTACACAGATACGCAGTATTTT	CAWSRIAGYTDTQYF
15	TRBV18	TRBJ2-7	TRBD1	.	TGTGCCAGCTCACCAAATCGGACAGGAACCTACGTGCAGTACTTC	CASSPNRTGTYVQYF